This paragraph covers one T cell receptor (beta chain) sequence. The entry originates in a study of blood T cell repertoires in COVID-19. On the study more broadly: Some COVID-19 samples were acute and others convalescent; all came from the United States, Italy and Spain. The cDNA or gDNA used as material had been derived from T cells, B-cell-depleted T cells, or PBMCs.

In the authors' methods: For nucleated cells, counts were estimated from reference gene primer amplification. Assay used: immunoSEQ multiplex PCR; TCRdb lists only in-frame clones, some missing. V, J and clone size reflect that table, while D and trimming were determined from the DNA. In the table there are around 260,000 clones, roughly 80% of which are singletons. Sample: peripheral blood. The sequence derives from a woman aged 45-65 years who had recovered from COVID-19.

CDR3 nucleotides: TGTGCCAGCAGTGACGCGACAGGGGGGAATTCACCCCTCCACTTT. It encodes CASSDATGGNSPLHF. This chain links TRBV28 with TRBJ1-6; 9 bases line up with TRBD1. This CDR3 region has 15 residues. The germline V gene has CDR1 MDHEN and CDR2 SYDVKM. The J segment lost 7 bases and the V segment lost 5 bases, leaving 6 bases of the junction unmatched.